The present T cell receptor (beta chain) was sequenced within a study of CXCR3-negative and CXCR3-positive naive CD8 T cells. Study observations and caveats: The TRB CDR3s that CXCR3-positive naive cells carried were more hydrophobic than those of CXCR3-negative naive cells. Upon cryopreservation, CXCR3 expression partially decreased, and most assays used fresh PBMCs.

Researchers reported sorting every CD8+ T cell subset in triplicate, around 300,000 cells per sort. Libraries were UMI-labeled 5' RACE TRB cDNA. With the 5' RACE reads reprocessed, TCRdb shows one record per CDR3 protein and no DNA. This sample's table reports about 140,000 distinct CDR3 sequences. Note on this clonotype: Its target is not known.

Specimen: naive CXCR3+ CD8+ T cells from blood. Subset noted: CD45RO-CCR7+CD27+CD95- naive CD8+ T cells expressing CXCR3 (TNR3+). The TCR comes from a human donor in good health. Some clones in this sample may be carry-over from other donors' samples.

The chain's CDR3 is CASSHTQGTGGSTEAFF. V gene TRBV4-1 combines with J gene TRBJ1-1; TCRdb names TRBD1, which stays unverified in the absence of DNA. Germline assignment: CDR1 MGHRA and CDR2 YSYEKL. CDR3 length: 17 amino acids.